This T cell receptor (beta chain) originates from a study of T cells in Graves' hyperthyroidism and ophthalmopathy. Findings and limits, study-wide: Most expanded thyroid clonotypes above 0.001 recurred in blood.

RNA transcripts were the template for amplifying TCR beta CDR3 regions. The study used the HTBI primer set for a first-round RT-PCR of the TCR CDR3. TCRdb re-derived calls from the multiplex PCR reads in MiXCR, one entry per CDR3 protein. The sample has about 740,000 distinct CDR3 sequences; about 14% are singletons. At least ten counts were recorded for this clonotype. Its target is unknown. Germline loops: CDR1 SNHLY, CDR2 FYNNEI. The CDR3 runs to 14 residues. The germline V and J ends were trimmed by 9 bases and 5 bases, with 16 bases remaining between them. A patient was excluded if there was uncontrolled infection, other autoimmune disease, pregnancy or lactation.

This clonotype was sampled from a woman in her late teens or twenties with Graves' hyperthyroidism. V and J are TRBV2 and TRBJ1-4, with D perhaps matching TRBD1 (5 bases). Sequencing input: blood. As DNA, the CDR3 is TGTGCCAGTACTCCACAGGAAAGGAATGAAAAACTGTTTTTT. This sequence encodes CASTPQERNEKLFF.